These 14 T cell receptor beta chains share one sample of origin, sequenced in a study of blood T cell repertoires in COVID-19. Using immunoSEQ multiplex PCR, the repertoire was profiled, and TCRdb retains in-frame clones only, with some absent. This sample has over 200,000 clones, with about 86% found just once. Sequencing used PBMCs or T cells enriched from blood (not recorded which). Receptor source: a woman aged 50 to 60 in a cohort exposed to, infected with or recovered from COVID-19 (not recorded which).

This clone was seen a few times. This chain uses TRBV7-8 with TRBJ1-5; maybe TRBD1 (5 bases). With 8 bases removed from V and 0 bases from J, the gap between germline ends came to 17 bases. This CDR3 contains 16 residues. CDR1 is SGHVS, CDR2 FQNEAQ, per germline. The CDR3 reads CASRGGRGSSNQPQHF. In DNA, the CDR3 is TGTGCCAGCCGGGGGGGAAGGGGCTCTAGCAATCAGCCCCAGCATTTT.

This rearrangement joins TRBV7-9 to TRBJ1-2; 8 bases align to TRBD1. V lost 1 base and J lost 7; bases outside the gene matches: 5. The CDR3 contains 14 residues. Germline CDR1 and CDR2: SEHNR and FQNEAQ (reference sequence). The CDR3 region is CASSLVQGAGGYTF. DNA of the CDR3: TGTGCCAGCAGCTTAGTCCAGGGGGCAGGTGGCTACACCTTC.

V and J are TRBV6-2 or TRBV6-3 and TRBJ2-3; tentatively, D is TRBD2 (6 bases). The CDR3 extends over 15 amino acids. The V gene's germline CDR1 is MNHEY and CDR2 SVGEGT. V was shortened by 4 bases and J by 0 bases, with 11 bases between the two germline ends. CDR3 in amino acids: CASSWGGTSTDTQYF. Here the CDR3 DNA reads TGTGCCAGCAGTTGGGGCGGGACTAGCACAGATACGCAGTATTTT.

The V call is TRBV12-3 or TRBV12-4, the J call TRBJ2-1, with D unresolved. V gave up 5 bases and J gave up 3 bases, with 5 bases separating them. The CDR3 contains 12 residues. Written as DNA, the CDR3 is TGTGCCAGCAGTCCCAACTACAATGAGCAGTTCTTC. Encoded protein: CASSPNYNEQFF.

The chain couples TRBV7-2 to TRBJ1-2; 8 nucleotides align to TRBD1. V gave up 2 bases and J gave up 7 bases; unmatched junction bases: 12. The CDR3 consists of 16 residues. Germline V gene lookup returns CDR1 SGHTA and CDR2 FQGNSA. The CDR3 nucleotides read TGTGCCAGCAGCTTACTACCCGAAGGACAGGGTACTGGCTACACCTTC. It encodes CASSLLPEGQGTGYTF. The full variable domain, with the rest looked up from reference TRBV7-2 and TRBJ1-2, is GAGVSQSPSNKVTEKGKDVELRCDPISGHTALYWYRQSLGQGLEFLIYFQGNSAPDKSGLPSDRFSAERTGGSVSTLTIQRTQQEDSAVYLCASSLLPEGQGTGYTFGSGTRLTVV.

This clone turned up a few times. This chain joins TRBV5-4 and TRBJ2-7; TRBD1 matches 8 bases. With V trimmed by 2 bases and J by 2 bases, 0 bases remained unmatched. Germline CDR1 and CDR2: SGHNT and YYREEE (reference sequence). The CDR3 covers 13 residues. The CDR3 DNA follows: TGTGCCAGCAGCTTACAGGGGGCCTACGAGCAGTACTTC. Translating it yields CASSLQGAYEQYF.

This chain joins TRBV29-1 and TRBJ1-1; 9 bases are a match to TRBD1. The CDR3 totals 14 residues. Germline-derived CDR1 and CDR2 are SQVTM and ANQGSEA. V lost 6 bases and J lost 1; bases outside the gene matches: 6. The CDR3 spells CSVGQGNKNTEAFF. CDR3 sequence (DNA): TGCAGCGTGGGACAGGGTAACAAGAACACTGAAGCTTTCTTT.

V usage is TRBV9 and J usage is TRBJ1-1, with D perhaps TRBD1 (6 bases). The ends were cut back, 3 bases at V and 0 bases at J, with 12 bases in the middle. Germline CDR1 is SGDLS and CDR2 is YYNGEE. This CDR3 contains 15 residues. The CDR3 sequence: CASSARGAMNTEAFF. CDR3 in DNA: TGTGCCAGCAGCGCCAGGGGCGCTATGAACACTGAAGCTTTCTTT. Full variable domain (outside the CDR3, taken from reference TRBV9 and TRBJ1-1): DSGVTQTPKHLITATGQRVTLRCSPRSGDLSVYWYQQSLDQGLQFLIQYYNGEERAKGNILERFSAQQFPDLHSELNLSSLELGDSALYFCASSARGAMNTEAFFGQGTRLTVV.

The V call is TRBV18, the J call TRBJ1-2, with 10 bases matching TRBD1. This CDR3 comprises 14 residues. V dropped 6 bases and J dropped 8; count of bases not matched to a gene: 9. Germline values: CDR1 KGHSH, CDR2 LQKENI. The DNA for the CDR3 is TGTGCCAGCTCTCCAGGGACAGGGGAAAGGGGCTACACCTTC. This codes for CASSPGTGERGYTF.

The J gene is TRBJ2-7, the V gene TRBV27, with 10 bases that match TRBD1. From germline, CDR1 is MNHEY and CDR2 SMNVEV (reference sequence). The ends lost 8 bases at V and 3 bases at J; junction bases unmatched: 10. CDR3 size: 15 residues. This CDR3 reads CASGAGTGDIYEQYF. CDR3 coding DNA: TGTGCCAGCGGTGCCGGGACAGGGGATATCTACGAGCAGTACTTC.

The rearrangement uses TRBV3-1 (or the pseudogene TRBV3-2) and TRBJ1-6; unclear D gene. The CDR3 spans 17 residues. CDR1 is LGHDT, CDR2 YNNKEL, per germline (reference sequence). The V and J ends lost 2 bases and 9 bases respectively, with 20 bases between them. The CDR3, as DNA: TGTGCCAGCAGCCAAACGCCGTCCCCTATTAGGAGTTCACCCCTCCACTTT. Amino acids: CASSQTPSPIRSSPLHF.

The chain joins TRBV28 to TRBJ1-2; 9 nucleotides agree with TRBD1. The V gene's germline CDR1 is MDHEN and CDR2 SYDVKM. This CDR3 has 12 amino acids. The trim removed 5 bases at V and 8 bases at J, leaving 3 bases unmatched. The CDR3 coding sequence is TGTGCCAGCAGTCCACAGGGGGCAGGCTACACCTTC. Translation: CASSPQGAGYTF.

The table lists this clone with a count of one. The chain carries TRBV6-5 and TRBJ1-4; D is perhaps TRBD1 (5 bases). The CDR3 sequence is 16 residues long. CDR1 is MNHEY, CDR2 SVGAGI, per germline. V lost 6 bases and J 8 bases, leaving 22 bases between the germline ends. The CDR3 is CASSYSGASNSEKLFF. CDR3 bases: TGTGCCAGCAGCTACAGCGGGGCCTCGAATTCGGAAAAACTGTTTTTT.

The chain recombines TRBV7-2 with TRBJ2-5, with D perhaps TRBD2 (5 bases). V lost 4 bases and J 13 bases, leaving 16 bases between the germline ends. The CDR3 is 12 residues long. Germline CDR1 is SGHTA and CDR2 is FQGNSA. CDR3 amino acids: CASSSPRARGYF. In DNA form, the CDR3 reads TGTGCCAGCAGCTCGCCGCGGGCACGGGGGTACTTC.